The 13 T cell receptor beta chains below all came from one sample that was sequenced in a study of blood T cell repertoires in COVID-19 (dated by TCRdb to 2020 to 2022). Library generation was performed with the immunoSEQ multiplex PCR assay. TCRdb holds this immuneACCESS table with in-frame rearrangements only. Some clones are missing; in checked studies, unresolved V genes explain under half, and the rest has no known cause. This sample gives fewer than 500,000 clones in total; 75% to 90% of them show up just once. The ten most abundant clones make up around 1.1% of the sample. Input material: PBMCs or T cells enriched from blood (not recorded which). Receptor source: a man between 25 and 39 years old who had recovered from COVID-19.

V is TRBV2 and J is TRBJ2-7; weak D call: TRBD2 (5 bases). The CDR3 has 11 amino acids. V was pared by 3 bases and J by 7 bases, with 7 bases between. The germline V gene encodes CDR1 SNHLY and CDR2 FYNNEI. CDR3 DNA: TGTGCCAGCAGTGATTGGGAGGAGCAGTACTTC. Amino acid sequence: CASSDWEEQYF.

V is TRBV14 and J is TRBJ2-7; possibly TRBD1 for D (5 bases). The CDR3 extends over 15 amino acids. The V gene's germline CDR1 is SGHDN and CDR2 FVKESK. The germline V and J ends were trimmed by 3 bases and 9 bases, with 21 bases remaining between them. The CDR3 DNA follows: TGTGCCAGCAGCCACCTGACAGAGAACTACGAGAGGCAGTACTTC. This gives the protein CASSHLTENYERQYF.

The chain is built from TRBV18 and TRBJ1-1, with TRBD1 matching 9 bases. The CDR3 length is 14 residues. CDR1 and CDR2 from the germline V gene are KGHSH and LQKENI. Unmatched junction bases numbered 6, after V lost 6 bases and J lost 4 bases. In DNA form, the CDR3 reads TGTGCCAGCTCCCTCGGACAGGGGCGCACTGAAGCTTTCTTT. Its translation is CASSLGQGRTEAFF.

The chain uses TRBV30 and TRBJ1-1; the D is unclear. V lost 5 bases to trimming and J lost 2 bases, with 3 bases between them. From germline, CDR1 is GTSNPN and CDR2 SVGIG (reference sequence). The CDR3 extends over 10 amino acids. CDR3 sequence reads: CAWLNTEAFF. The CDR3 DNA follows: TGTGCCTGGTTAAACACTGAAGCTTTCTTT.

This rearrangement joins TRBV4-1 to TRBJ1-1; 11 nucleotides align to TRBD1. The germline V gene has CDR1 MGHRA and CDR2 YSYEKL. The CDR3 spans 15 residues. V lost 4 bases and J lost 3; bases outside the gene matches: 4. DNA of the CDR3: TGCGCCAGCAGCCGGGGACAGGGGGTATACACTGAAGCTTTCTTT. This translates into CASSRGQGVYTEAFF.

The chain combines TRBV5-1 with TRBJ2-3; TRBD1 might be the D (5 bases). Germline V gene sequence: CDR1 SGHRS, CDR2 YFSETQ. This CDR3 region has 22 residues. V was cut by 6 bases and J by 0 bases, with 35 bases left in between. In DNA, the CDR3 is TGCGCCAGCACCCATGGGGCTATTTCTCTTCTTGGTTCGGATCCTAGCACAGATACGCAGTATTTT. This sequence encodes CASTHGAISLLGSDPSTDTQYF.

The chain has TRBV19 and TRBJ2-1, with D uncertain. Germline CDR1 is LNHDA and CDR2 is SQIVND (reference sequence). The CDR3 loop spans 13 amino acids. V shed 7 bases and J shed 8 bases, with 15 bases lying between them. The CDR3 DNA reads TGTGCCAGTATCTCCCCGGGTCGGCATGAGCAGTTCTTC. Protein sequence: CASISPGRHEQFF.

The chain carries TRBV5-4 and TRBJ1-1, with unresolved D. Between the trimmed V and J ends, which lost 0 bases and 0 bases, there was a span of 3 bases. This CDR3 comprises 13 residues. The germline CDR1 and CDR2 sequences are SGHNT and YYREEE (reference sequence). This chain's CDR3 is CASSLAVNTEAFF. DNA for the CDR3: TGTGCCAGCAGCTTGGCGGTGAACACTGAAGCTTTCTTT.

This clone has just one count. This chain uses TRBV11-2 with TRBJ2-3; 9 nucleotides line up with TRBD2. Germline-derived CDR1 and CDR2 are SGHAT and FQNNGV. The length of the CDR3 is 14 residues. J gave up 4 bases and V 7 bases, and 6 bases lay outside the gene matches. The CDR3 spells CASKGGRVPDTQYF. CDR3 coding DNA: TGTGCCAGCAAGGGCGGGAGGGTCCCAGATACGCAGTATTTT.

V gene TRBV5-6 combines with J gene TRBJ1-2; possible D gene TRBD1, 5 bases. Deletions cut 4 bases from V and 7 bases from J, with 14 bases between. The length of the CDR3 is 13 residues. Germline CDR1 is SGHDT and CDR2 is YYEEEE. CDR3 sequence reads: CASSTGLSPGYTF. The CDR3 DNA is TGTGCCAGCAGCACGGGACTTTCACCTGGCTACACCTTC. Full variable domain (remainder filled in from reference TRBV5-6 and TRBJ1-2): DAGVTQSPTHLIKTRGQQVTLRCSPKSGHDTVSWYQQALGQGPQFIFQYYEEEERQRGNFPDRFSGHQFPNYSSELNVNALLLGDSALYLCASSTGLSPGYTFGSGTRLTVV.

This clone was counted between two and nine times. The chain has TRBV5-1 and TRBJ2-3; the D gene is possibly TRBD2 (6 bases). Trimming left V 7 bases short and J 2 bases short, with 14 bases between. Per the germline V gene, CDR1 is SGHRS and CDR2 is YFSETQ. This CDR3 contains 14 residues. The CDR3 DNA follows: TGCGCCAGCCAATGGCGGGATCCCACAGATACGCAGTATTTT. It codes for CASQWRDPTDTQYF.

The V gene is TRBV5-1, the J gene TRBJ2-1, with 10 bases aligning to TRBD2. The CDR3 loop spans 16 amino acids. After removal of 4 bases from V and 3 bases from J, the junction contained 7 bases not matched to a gene. CDR1 SGHRS and CDR2 YFSETQ come from the germline V gene. DNA of the CDR3: TGCGCCAGCAGCCCGGGGGCTAGCGGGGGCTACAATGAGCAGTTCTTC. Translated: CASSPGASGGYNEQFF.

The chain links TRBV7-8 to TRBJ2-7; D may be TRBD1 (5 bases). This CDR3 contains 13 residues. Trimming removed 5 bases from V and 2 bases from J, with 10 bases in between. The germline V gene encodes CDR1 SGHVS and CDR2 FQNEAQ. CDR3 protein: CASSRQITYEQYF. The CDR3, as DNA: TGTGCCAGCAGCCGACAGATAACCTACGAGCAGTACTTC.